This T cell receptor (beta chain) was captured by sequencing in a study of blood T cell repertoires in COVID-19. Study overall: Sample material is recorded as cDNA or gDNA derived from T cells, B-cell-depleted T cells, or PBMCs.

CDR1 is KGHSH and CDR2 is LQKENI in the germline V gene. V lost 6 bases to trimming and J lost 0 bases; unmatched junction nucleotides: 12. This CDR3 region has 18 residues. Original methodology: Amplifying reference gene primers gave estimates of nucleated cell counts. Assay used: immunoSEQ multiplex PCR; TCRdb lists only in-frame clones, some missing. V and J calls and clone size are copied from that table; D and trimming were computed from the DNA. The sample has under 300,000 clones, about 88% seen once. The sample comprised peripheral blood. The chain recombines TRBV18 with TRBJ2-1; TRBD2 matches at 9 bases. This TCR was sampled from a woman in her thirties or forties who had recovered from COVID-19. DNA for the CDR3: TGTGCCAGCTCCCAGGGGGTAGCGGGAGACCACTCCTACAATGAGCAGTTCTTC. This codes for CASSQGVAGDHSYNEQFF.